A selection of T cell receptor beta chains follows, all from one sample in a study of blood T cell repertoires in COVID-19. Assay: immunoSEQ multiplex PCR; the TCRdb copy retains only in-frame clones and omits some. The sample lists 250,000 to 350,000 clones, roughly 89% occurring once. Specimen: PBMCs or T cells enriched from blood (not recorded which). The source is a woman between 35 and 50 years old who had recovered from COVID-19. The CDR3 runs from the conserved cysteine through the conserved F or W. D genes are given only for firm matches. Clone size, where shown, is once, few, many, or a class for clones that have expanded.

v_call: TRBV12-3/TRBV12-4
j_call: TRBJ1-1
d_call: TRBD1
clone_size: NA
cdr3_aa: CASSLRAGQAFF
cdr3_nt: TGTGCCAGCAGTTTACGGGCGGGACAGGCTTTCTTT

v_call: TRBV19
j_call: TRBJ1-4
d_call: NA
clone_size: NA
cdr3_aa: CASSPGTRGNEKLFF
cdr3_nt: TGTGCCAGTAGCCCCGGGACAAGGGGGAATGAAAAACTGTTTTTT

v_call: TRBV7-9
j_call: TRBJ1-1
d_call: TRBD1
clone_size: NA
cdr3_aa: CASSLGQGSTEAFF
cdr3_nt: TGTGCCAGCAGCTTAGGACAGGGCAGCACTGAAGCTTTCTTT

v_call: TRBV28
j_call: TRBJ2-1
d_call: NA
clone_size: NA
cdr3_aa: CASSPSDRYNEQFF
cdr3_nt: TGTGCCAGCAGTCCCTCTGACAGGTACAATGAGCAGTTCTTC

v_call: TRBV15
j_call: TRBJ1-6
d_call: NA
clone_size: many
cdr3_aa: CATSREGAEISPLHF
cdr3_nt: TGTGCCACCAGCAGAGAGGGGGCAGAGATTTCACCCCTCCACTTT

v_call: TRBV6-5
j_call: TRBJ2-7
d_call: NA
clone_size: NA
cdr3_aa: CASSYSRGRGYEQYF
cdr3_nt: TGTGCCAGCAGTTACAGTCGGGGGAGAGGGTACGAGCAGTACTTC

v_call: TRBV20-1
j_call: TRBJ1-1
d_call: NA
clone_size: NA
cdr3_aa: CSAPRDTEAFF
cdr3_nt: TGCAGTGCGCCCAGGGACACTGAAGCTTTCTTT

v_call: TRBV29-1
j_call: TRBJ2-5
d_call: NA
clone_size: NA
cdr3_aa: CSVVRPEGTQYF
cdr3_nt: TGCAGCGTTGTCAGGCCTGAGGGGACCCAGTACTTC

v_call: TRBV4-3
j_call: TRBJ1-6
d_call: TRBD1
clone_size: NA
cdr3_aa: CASSQDPRTGRNAPLHF
cdr3_nt: TGCGCCAGCAGCCAAGATCCCCGGACAGGGCGTAATGCACCCCTCCACTTT

v_call: TRBV7-6
j_call: TRBJ2-1
d_call: TRBD2
clone_size: NA
cdr3_aa: CASSNSGTGRDEQFF
cdr3_nt: TGTGCCAGCAGCAATAGCGGTACGGGGAGGGATGAGCAGTTCTTC

v_call: TRBV6-5
j_call: TRBJ2-3
d_call: TRBD1
clone_size: NA
cdr3_aa: CASRPGQTTDTQYF
cdr3_nt: TGTGCCAGCAGGCCGGGACAGACCACAGATACGCAGTATTTT

v_call: TRBV5-1
j_call: TRBJ1-6
d_call: NA
clone_size: NA
cdr3_aa: CASSKGRDNSPLHF
cdr3_nt: TGCGCCAGCAGTAAGGGCAGGGATAATTCACCCCTCCACTTT

v_call: TRBV18
j_call: TRBJ2-1
d_call: NA
clone_size: NA
cdr3_aa: CASSPVAGEQFF
cdr3_nt: TGTGCCAGCTCACCGGTGGCAGGTGAGCAGTTCTTC

v_call: TRBV4-3
j_call: TRBJ2-2
d_call: NA
clone_size: NA
cdr3_aa: CASSQDWASANTGELFF
cdr3_nt: TGCGCCAGCAGCCAAGATTGGGCTAGCGCGAACACCGGGGAGCTGTTTTTT

v_call: TRBV4-2
j_call: TRBJ1-6
d_call: NA
clone_size: NA
cdr3_aa: CASSQPDRRDSPLHF
cdr3_nt: TGTGCCAGCAGCCAACCCGACAGAAGGGATTCACCCCTCCACTTT

v_call: TRBV25-1
j_call: TRBJ1-2
d_call: NA
clone_size: NA
cdr3_aa: CASSAGQSEGYGYTF
cdr3_nt: TGTGCCAGCAGTGCCGGACAGTCAGAAGGCTATGGCTACACCTTC

v_call: TRBV28
j_call: TRBJ2-5
d_call: NA
clone_size: NA
cdr3_aa: CASSSPGSSGGETQYF
cdr3_nt: TGTGCCAGCAGTTCTCCCGGGAGTTCGGGCGGAGAGACCCAGTACTTC

v_call: TRBV2
j_call: TRBJ2-7
d_call: TRBD2
clone_size: once
cdr3_aa: CASRTSGRTYEQYF
cdr3_nt: TGTGCCAGCAGGACTAGCGGGAGGACCTACGAGCAGTACTTC

v_call: TRBV6-5
j_call: TRBJ1-3
d_call: TRBD1
clone_size: once
cdr3_aa: CASSQDRGNTIYF
cdr3_nt: TGTGCCAGCAGTCAGGACAGGGGAAACACCATATATTTT

v_call: TRBV28
j_call: TRBJ1-2
d_call: TRBD1
clone_size: NA
cdr3_aa: CASSSSSGTGSRHGYTF
cdr3_nt: TGTGCCAGCAGTTCCTCCTCCGGGACAGGGTCTCGGCATGGCTACACCTTC

v_call: TRBV3-1/TRBV3-2
j_call: TRBJ2-5
d_call: TRBD2
clone_size: NA
cdr3_aa: CASSRRLGGLRETQYF
cdr3_nt: TGTGCCAGCAGCCGTAGACTCGGGGGGTTACGGGAGACCCAGTACTTC

v_call: TRBV7-3
j_call: TRBJ2-2
d_call: TRBD1
clone_size: once
cdr3_aa: CASSLHRGDTGELFF
cdr3_nt: TGTGCCAGCAGCCTTCACAGGGGCGACACCGGGGAGCTGTTTTTT

v_call: TRBV7-2
j_call: TRBJ2-7
d_call: NA
clone_size: NA
cdr3_aa: CASSPRRGYEQYF
cdr3_nt: TGTGCCAGCAGCCCGAGGAGGGGCTACGAGCAGTACTTC

v_call: TRBV5-1
j_call: TRBJ1-1
d_call: NA
clone_size: NA
cdr3_aa: CASSPDAGGLHTEAFF
cdr3_nt: TGCGCCAGCAGCCCGGACGCGGGGGGGCTTCACACTGAAGCTTTCTTT

v_call: TRBV30
j_call: TRBJ1-6
d_call: TRBD1
clone_size: NA
cdr3_aa: CACRTGASPLHF
cdr3_nt: TGTGCCTGTCGGACAGGGGCATCACCCCTCCACTTT

v_call: TRBV3-1/TRBV3-2
j_call: TRBJ2-2
d_call: NA
clone_size: NA
cdr3_aa: CASGNRVNTGELFF
cdr3_nt: TGTGCCAGCGGCAACAGGGTGAACACCGGGGAGCTGTTTTTT

v_call: TRBV10-3
j_call: TRBJ2-5
d_call: TRBD1
clone_size: NA
cdr3_aa: CATTRGTGVQETQYF
cdr3_nt: TGTGCCACCACCCGGGGAACAGGGGTTCAAGAGACCCAGTACTTC

v_call: TRBV7-3
j_call: TRBJ2-3
d_call: NA
clone_size: few
cdr3_aa: CASSRGGSTDTQYF
cdr3_nt: TGTGCCAGCAGCCGTGGAGGAAGCACAGATACGCAGTATTTT

v_call: TRBV28
j_call: TRBJ2-7
d_call: NA
clone_size: NA
cdr3_aa: CASTWGGGNLEQYF
cdr3_nt: TGTGCCAGCACCTGGGGTGGGGGGAATTTAGAGCAGTACTTC

v_call: TRBV15
j_call: TRBJ2-5
d_call: NA
clone_size: NA
cdr3_aa: CATSRDSETQYF
cdr3_nt: TGTGCCACCAGCAGAGATAGTGAGACCCAGTACTTC

v_call: TRBV7-2
j_call: TRBJ1-1
d_call: NA
clone_size: once
cdr3_aa: CASSLGAGVNTEAFF
cdr3_nt: TGTGCCAGCAGCTTAGGAGCAGGCGTGAACACTGAAGCTTTCTTT

v_call: TRBV24-1
j_call: TRBJ2-5
d_call: TRBD2
clone_size: NA
cdr3_aa: CATSDLLGGNTQYF
cdr3_nt: TGTGCCACCAGTGATTTGCTGGGGGGGAACACCCAGTACTTC

v_call: TRBV24-1
j_call: TRBJ2-7
d_call: TRBD2
clone_size: NA
cdr3_aa: CATSGRAGEDYEQYF
cdr3_nt: TGTGCCACCAGTGGGCGAGCGGGAGAGGACTACGAGCAGTACTTC

v_call: TRBV6-5
j_call: TRBJ2-1
d_call: NA
clone_size: NA
cdr3_aa: CASSSAGPLNEQFF
cdr3_nt: TGTGCCAGCAGTTCCGCGGGACCTTTGAATGAGCAGTTCTTC

v_call: TRBV7-3
j_call: TRBJ2-2
d_call: NA
clone_size: NA
cdr3_aa: CASSLSNTGELFF
cdr3_nt: TGTGCCAGCAGCCTTTCGAACACCGGGGAGCTGTTTTTT

v_call: TRBV28
j_call: TRBJ1-4
d_call: NA
clone_size: once
cdr3_aa: CASRGGVLIEKLFF
cdr3_nt: TGTGCTTCGCGCGGGGGCGTATTGATAGAAAAACTGTTTTTT

v_call: TRBV2
j_call: TRBJ2-5
d_call: NA
clone_size: NA
cdr3_aa: CASSEGRGRVDF
cdr3_nt: TGTGCCAGCAGTGAAGGCAGGGGACGGGTTGACTTC

v_call: TRBV19
j_call: TRBJ1-5
d_call: NA
clone_size: once
cdr3_aa: CASSFMENSNQPQHF
cdr3_nt: TGTGCCAGTAGTTTTATGGAGAATAGCAATCAGCCCCAGCATTTT

v_call: TRBV7-8
j_call: TRBJ2-5
d_call: NA
clone_size: NA
cdr3_aa: CASSLVTGMSETQYF
cdr3_nt: TGTGCCAGCAGCTTAGTAACAGGGATGTCAGAGACCCAGTACTTC

v_call: TRBV7-2
j_call: TRBJ2-2
d_call: NA
clone_size: NA
cdr3_aa: CASSFRTPNTGELFF
cdr3_nt: TGTGCCAGCAGCTTTCGGACACCGAACACCGGGGAGCTGTTTTTT

v_call: TRBV7-2
j_call: TRBJ2-7
d_call: NA
clone_size: NA
cdr3_aa: CASSRTPPVDEQYF
cdr3_nt: TGTGCCAGCAGTAGGACTCCCCCCGTAGACGAGCAGTACTTC

v_call: TRBV6-6
j_call: TRBJ2-2
d_call: NA
clone_size: NA
cdr3_aa: CASITSRDTGELFF
cdr3_nt: TGTGCCAGCATTACTAGCCGGGACACCGGGGAGCTGTTTTTT

v_call: TRBV11-2
j_call: TRBJ2-2
d_call: NA
clone_size: NA
cdr3_aa: CASSLRGGPTGELFF
cdr3_nt: TGTGCCAGCAGCTTACGTGGCGGTCCCACCGGGGAGCTGTTTTTT

v_call: TRBV29-1
j_call: TRBJ1-2
d_call: NA
clone_size: NA
cdr3_aa: CSVDSEPYGYTF
cdr3_nt: TGCAGCGTTGACTCAGAACCCTATGGCTACACCTTC

v_call: TRBV7-9
j_call: TRBJ2-5
d_call: NA
clone_size: NA
cdr3_aa: CASSLGQPQETQYF
cdr3_nt: TGTGCCAGCAGCCTCGGACAGCCCCAAGAGACCCAGTACTTC

v_call: TRBV6-6
j_call: TRBJ1-2
d_call: TRBD1
clone_size: NA
cdr3_aa: CASTSDRSGYTF
cdr3_nt: TGTGCCAGCACCTCGGACAGGAGTGGCTACACCTTC

v_call: TRBV28
j_call: TRBJ1-3
d_call: NA
clone_size: NA
cdr3_aa: CASRGPGHLLLGNTIYF
cdr3_nt: TGTGCCAGCAGGGGACCGGGACATCTCCTCCTTGGAAACACCATATATTTT

v_call: TRBV18
j_call: TRBJ1-2
d_call: TRBD1
clone_size: NA
cdr3_aa: CASSPQSGQGSGYTF
cdr3_nt: TGTGCCAGCTCACCCCAGTCGGGACAGGGCTCTGGCTACACCTTC

v_call: TRBV19
j_call: TRBJ1-6
d_call: NA
clone_size: NA
cdr3_aa: CASSTTGKVFNSPLHF
cdr3_nt: TGTGCCAGTAGTACCACAGGGAAAGTCTTCAATTCACCCCTCCACTTT

v_call: TRBV7-2
j_call: TRBJ1-5
d_call: NA
clone_size: NA
cdr3_aa: CASSSEGNRQPQHF
cdr3_nt: TGTGCCAGCAGCTCAGAGGGCAATCGGCAGCCCCAGCATTTT

v_call: TRBV28
j_call: TRBJ2-3
d_call: TRBD2
clone_size: NA
cdr3_aa: CASSLGLAGTDTQYF
cdr3_nt: TGTGCCAGCAGTCTGGGACTAGCGGGAACAGATACGCAGTATTTT

v_call: TRBV7-9
j_call: TRBJ2-3
d_call: NA
clone_size: few
cdr3_aa: CASSPGLTDTQYF
cdr3_nt: TGTGCCAGCAGCCCTGGCCTCACAGATACGCAGTATTTT

v_call: TRBV29-1
j_call: TRBJ1-1
d_call: TRBD1
clone_size: NA
cdr3_aa: CSVVNLQGAPTEAFF
cdr3_nt: TGCAGCGTCGTAAACCTACAGGGGGCGCCTACTGAAGCTTTCTTT

v_call: TRBV29-1
j_call: TRBJ1-2
d_call: NA
clone_size: once
cdr3_aa: CSVEGGIAGNYGYTF
cdr3_nt: TGCAGCGTTGAAGGAGGCATCGCAGGGAACTATGGCTACACCTTC